The sequence of this T cell receptor (beta chain) was determined in a study of human T cells and chemical hapten exposure. MiXCR, run by TCRdb on the 5' RACE reads, gives a single entry per CDR3 protein. This sample has 81,000 or so distinct CDR3 sequences, with approximately 7.7% found just once. Unfractionated whole blood yielded total RNA. This clonotype was observed many times. The clonotype originates from a male donor in good health.

CDR3 nucleotides: TGTGCCAGCAGAAACACTGAAGCTTTCTTT. As protein: CASRNTEAFF. The rearrangement joins TRBV7-9 to TRBJ1-1; unclear D gene. Per the germline V gene, CDR1 is SEHNR and CDR2 is FQNEAQ (reference sequence). V was cut by 6 bases and J by 2 bases, with 1 base left in between. The CDR3 runs to 10 residues.